The rows below give T cell receptor beta chains drawn from one sample of a study of blood T cell repertoires in COVID-19. Only in-frame clones appear in the TCRdb table, and some are missing; sequencing was by immunoSEQ multiplex PCR. The repertoire holds over 65,000 clones, with 75% to 90% as singletons. Sequenced material: peripheral blood. The source is a woman between 35 and 50 years old with active or convalescent COVID-19. CDR3s include the opening cysteine and the closing phenylalanine or tryptophan. The D gene is left open where the match is weak. The size field is filled for only some rows; it gives once, few, many or a size class.

D,V,J,size,CDR3,DNA
NA,TRBV6-5,TRBJ2-7,NA,CASSYGLYEQYF,TGTGCCAGCAGCTACGGACTCTACGAGCAGTACTTC
NA,TRBV10-3,TRBJ2-3,NA,CAVSFGGRNTDTQYF,TGTGCCGTATCTTTTGGGGGGAGAAACACAGATACGCAGTATTTT
NA,TRBV6-6,TRBJ2-5,NA,CASSYVGRWETQYF,TGTGCCAGCAGTTACGTCGGGAGATGGGAGACCCAGTACTTC
NA,TRBV9,TRBJ1-2,medium-sized,CASSVEPGLSGYTF,TGTGCCAGCAGCGTAGAACCGGGATTGAGTGGCTACACCTTC
TRBD1,TRBV10-2,TRBJ1-6,NA,CASSETGDSPLHF,TGCGCCAGCAGTGAGACAGGGGATTCACCCCTCCACTTT
TRBD1,TRBV5-1,TRBJ1-6,NA,CASREGARSPLHF,TGCGCCAGCAGAGAGGGGGCTCGGTCACCCCTCCACTTT
NA,TRBV9,TRBJ1-6,NA,CASSVEETNSPLHF,TGTGCCAGCAGCGTAGAGGAGACTAATTCACCCCTCCACTTT
TRBD2,TRBV6-2/TRBV6-3,TRBJ2-7,NA,CASSYVGGGQYF,TGTGCCAGCAGTTACGTCGGCGGGGGGCAGTACTTC
NA,TRBV5-4,TRBJ2-1,NA,CASSPRAGVSSYNEQFF,TGTGCCAGCAGCCCCCGGGCAGGGGTCAGCTCCTACAATGAGCAGTTCTTC
NA,TRBV28,TRBJ1-3,few,CASSFYNRPPGNTIYF,TGTGCCAGCAGTTTTTATAACAGACCCCCCGGAAACACCATATATTTT
NA,TRBV7-9,TRBJ2-3,NA,CAWESTDTQYF,TGTGCGTGGGAGAGCACAGATACGCAGTATTTT
TRBD2,TRBV7-2,TRBJ2-3,NA,CASSPEGGPDTQYF,TGTGCCAGCAGCCCTGAGGGAGGGCCCGATACGCAGTATTTT
TRBD2,TRBV19,TRBJ2-5,NA,CASRKRGGTETQYF,TGTGCCAGTAGGAAGCGGGGGGGCACGGAGACCCAGTACTTC
TRBD2,TRBV3-1/TRBV3-2,TRBJ2-7,once,CASSHTLERGAYEQYF,TGTGCCAGCAGCCATACTCTGGAGCGGGGAGCCTACGAGCAGTACTTC
NA,TRBV7-9,TRBJ1-4,few,CASSLPTGGKLFF,TGTGCCAGCAGCTTACCTACCGGGGGAAAACTGTTTTTT
NA,TRBV4-3,TRBJ1-4,once,CASSQALQGTNEKLFF,TGCGCCAGCAGCCAAGCCCTCCAGGGGACTAATGAAAAACTGTTTTTT
NA,TRBV9,TRBJ2-5,NA,CASSPGGDREETQYF,TGTGCCAGCAGCCCCGGCGGGGACAGAGAAGAGACCCAGTACTTC
NA,TRBV18,TRBJ2-7,NA,CASSSGTFYEQYF,TGTGCCAGCTCATCTGGGACTTTCTACGAGCAGTACTTC
NA,TRBV5-8,TRBJ2-1,NA,CASSLVRRRSLNNEQFF,TGTGCCAGCAGCTTGGTTCGGAGGCGATCCCTAAACAATGAGCAGTTCTTC
NA,TRBV4-3,TRBJ2-4,NA,CASSQDATGAKNIQYF,TGCGCCAGCAGCCAAGATGCGACAGGCGCCAAAAACATTCAGTACTTC
NA,TRBV18,TRBJ1-1,NA,CASSPRVGVGNTEAFF,TGTGCCAGCTCACCAAGGGTCGGGGTAGGGAACACTGAAGCTTTCTTT
NA,TRBV4-2,TRBJ1-1,NA,CASSQAGGETEAFF,TGTGCCAGCAGCCAGGCCGGCGGGGAGACTGAAGCTTTCTTT
NA,TRBV7-3,TRBJ2-3,NA,CASSTRLGGGNTDTQYF,TGTGCCAGCAGCACTCGGTTAGGGGGAGGGAACACAGATACGCAGTATTTT
NA,TRBV7-8,TRBJ1-1,NA,CASKKGRDTEAFF,TGTGCCAGCAAGAAGGGGAGGGACACTGAAGCTTTCTTT
NA,TRBV7-9,TRBJ2-6,NA,CASSFFRTPAGANVLTF,TGTGCCAGCAGCTTTTTCCGGACACCTGCCGGGGCCAACGTCCTGACTTTC
TRBD1,TRBV7-3,TRBJ2-7,NA,CASSFTLDRDEQYF,TGTGCCAGCAGCTTCACTCTAGACAGGGACGAGCAGTACTTC
TRBD1,TRBV28,TRBJ1-2,NA,CASSLAPTGTYGYTF,TGTGCCAGCAGTTTAGCCCCGACAGGGACCTATGGCTACACCTTC
TRBD2,TRBV11-2,TRBJ2-1,NA,CASSLALGGLAGGPGEQFF,TGTGCCAGCAGCTTAGCCCTCGGAGGACTAGCGGGAGGGCCGGGTGAGCAGTTCTTC
TRBD1,TRBV24-1,TRBJ2-2,NA,CATRTGSNTGELFF,TGTGCCACGCGGACAGGGTCGAACACCGGGGAGCTGTTTTTT
NA,TRBV15,TRBJ2-5,NA,CATSRDRVETQYF,TGTGCCACCAGCAGAGACAGGGTGGAGACCCAGTACTTC
TRBD2,TRBV12-5,TRBJ2-3,NA,CASGLGLASTDTQYF,TGTGCTAGTGGTTTAGGACTAGCGAGCACAGATACGCAGTATTTT
NA,TRBV5-8,TRBJ1-1,NA,CASSLDQSMNTEAFF,TGTGCCAGCAGCTTGGACCAAAGCATGAACACTGAAGCTTTCTTT
TRBD2,TRBV23-1,TRBJ2-7,few,CASENRLAGGDYEQYF,TGCGCCAGCGAGAACCGACTAGCGGGAGGCGATTACGAGCAGTACTTC
NA,TRBV7-9,TRBJ2-7,few,CASSLEASSLPYEQYF,TGTGCCAGCAGCTTAGAAGCGAGCTCCCTCCCCTACGAGCAGTACTTC
NA,TRBV27,TRBJ1-1,NA,CASSLFNMNTEAFF,TGTGCCAGCAGTTTGTTCAACATGAACACTGAAGCTTTCTTT